Shown below are 11 T cell receptor beta chains from a single sample sequenced in a study of T cells after yellow fever vaccination. TCRdb itself ran the 5' RACE reads through MiXCR, one entry per CDR3 protein. In the table there are about 300,000 distinct CDR3 sequences, roughly 8.7% of which are singletons. The specimen was CD4+ T cells sorted from PBMCs, collected 5 days after the yellow fever booster vaccination. The receptors stem from a man younger than 35 who received the YFV17D yellow fever vaccine.

V is TRBV6-1 and J is TRBJ1-2; TRBD1 aligns across 9 bases. The junction had 9 bases not matched to a gene; V was cut back by 7 bases and J by 6 bases. The CDR3 runs to 14 residues. Germline V gene data show CDR1 as MNHNS and CDR2 as SASEGT. The CDR3 sequence: CASTAGGTGNGYTF. For the CDR3, the DNA is TGTGCCAGCACCGCAGGGGGGACAGGGAATGGCTACACCTTC.

This clonotype showed up just a few times. V is TRBV5-1 and J is TRBJ2-1; D possibly uses TRBD1 or TRBD2 (5 bases each). Deletions cut 0 bases from V and 5 bases from J, with 12 bases between. The CDR3 consists of 15 residues. CDR1 is SGHRS, CDR2 YFSETQ, per germline. CDR3 in amino acids: CASSLEGRANNEQFF. In DNA form, the CDR3 reads TGCGCCAGCAGCTTGGAGGGGCGGGCTAACAATGAGCAGTTCTTC.

This clonotype was recorded a few times. This chain joins TRBV12-3 or TRBV12-4 and TRBJ1-5; tentative D call: TRBD1 (6 bases). V was cut by 10 bases and J by 4 bases, with 14 bases left in between. This CDR3 is 13 amino acids long. The CDR3 nucleotides are TGTGCCACCCGGGGACAAGCTAATCAGCCCCAGCATTTT. Translation gives CATRGQANQPQHF.

The chain uses TRBV4-2 and TRBJ2-3; D might be TRBD2 (7 bases). CDR3 length: 16 residues. CDR1 LGHNA and CDR2 YNFKEQ come from the germline V gene. Trimming took 4 bases from V and 5 from J, leaving 19 bases between them. CDR3 coding DNA: TGTGCCAGCAGCCCGCTCGTGGGGGCGGGGGAAGATACGCAGTATTTT. Encoded protein: CASSPLVGAGEDTQYF.

This chain links TRBV7-2 with TRBJ1-2; D remains unclear. Germline-derived CDR1 and CDR2 are SGHTA and FQGNSA. The CDR3 totals 16 residues. The V end was cut by 2 bases, the J end by 5 bases, with 18 bases between. Here the CDR3 reads CASSLFTSPRGYGYTF. The CDR3 DNA reads TGTGCCAGCAGCTTATTCACCTCCCCCAGAGGGTATGGCTACACCTTC.

The chain carries TRBV20-1 and TRBJ2-1, with 8 bases fitting TRBD1. The germline CDR1 and CDR2 sequences are DFQATT and SNEGSKA (reference sequence). CDR3 length equals 12 residues. The V gene end was trimmed by 6 bases and the J gene end by 4 bases; junction bases not matched to a gene: 2. The CDR3 DNA reads as TGCAGTGCCACAGGGGGGTACAATGAGCAGTTCTTC. It specifies CSATGGYNEQFF.

This clonotype has more than one count but fewer than ten. The chain joins TRBV20-1 to TRBJ2-3; no clear D. CDR3 size: 11 residues. The ends were cut back, 6 bases at V and 6 bases at J, with 10 bases in the middle. Germline CDR1 DFQATT, CDR2 SNEGSKA (reference sequence). CDR3 in DNA: TGCAGTGCCCTTAACCTCGATACGCAGTATTTT. Amino acids: CSALNLDTQYF.

The rearrangement joins TRBV6-5 to TRBJ1-5, with TRBD1 matching 9 bases. This CDR3 contains 15 residues. The germline gives CDR1 MNHEY, CDR2 SVGAGI. Unmatched junction bases numbered 12, after V lost 5 bases and J lost 10 bases. CDR3 region: CASSRTGAYDLPQHF. DNA for the CDR3: TGTGCCAGCAGTAGGACAGGGGCCTACGATCTTCCCCAGCATTTT.

This clonotype occurred a few times. The rearrangement links TRBV5-1 to TRBJ2-7; 9 nucleotides match TRBD1. The CDR3 contains 16 residues. The trim removed 3 bases at V and 3 bases at J, leaving 10 bases unmatched. Germline assignment: CDR1 SGHRS and CDR2 YFSETQ. The CDR3 DNA reads TGCGCCAGCAGCTCGAACGGACAGGGGACCGTCTACGAGCAGTACTTC. As protein: CASSSNGQGTVYEQYF.

In its sample, this clonotype was seen many times. The chain joins TRBV6-5 to TRBJ2-3, with 10 bases aligning to TRBD1. CDR3 size: 15 residues. Per the germline V gene, CDR1 is MNHEY and CDR2 is SVGAGI. With V trimmed by 8 bases and J by 1 base, 6 bases remained unmatched. The CDR3 is CASRDRGLRTDTQYF. The CDR3 DNA is TGTGCCAGCCGCGACAGGGGGCTTCGCACAGATACGCAGTATTTT.

This clonotype came up a few times. This chain joins TRBV24-1 and TRBJ2-1; 9 bases align to TRBD2. The CDR3 is made up of 19 amino acids. V shed 2 bases, J shed 4 bases, and the junction held 14 bases outside the gene matches. Per the germline V gene, CDR1 is KGHDR and CDR2 is SFDVKD. The CDR3 sequence: CATSDSPPAGGPTYNEQFF. In DNA form, the CDR3 reads TGTGCCACCAGTGATTCCCCCCCCGCGGGGGGGCCGACATACAATGAGCAGTTCTTC.